The text below deals with one T cell receptor beta chain. These data come from a study of shared clonotypes between healthy human individuals. CD45RO-negative cells were positively selected for CCR7, leaving out terminally differentiated effector memory CD45RA+ cells. CDR1 KGHSH and CDR2 LQKENI come from the germline V gene. This CDR3 is built from 17 residues. With V trimmed by 2 bases and J by 0 bases, 6 bases remained unmatched. The DNA input per sorted-subset replicate PCR was 200 ng, corresponding to some 30,000 T cell genomes. Only in-frame clones appear in the TCRdb table, and some are missing; sequencing was by immunoSEQ multiplex PCR. The data show about 2.1 million clones, just over 90% seen once.

The TCR originated in a man aged 18-30 years in good health. Some clones in this sample may be carry-over from other donors' samples. Sample: naive CD8+ T cells from PBMCs. The chain uses TRBV18 and TRBJ2-2; 7 positions agree with TRBD2. Written as DNA, the CDR3 is TGTGCCAGCTCACCAACCTTGGGGGGGACGAACACCGGGGAGCTGTTTTTT. Its protein product is CASSPTLGGTNTGELFF.